The 27 T cell receptor beta chains below were found in one sample sequenced in a study of control samples from healthy donors and cancer patients. Generated by immunoSEQ multiplex PCR, the TCRdb table keeps only in-frame clones and is missing some. The table records about 170,000 clones, just over 90% of them present only once. Sequencing used blood. The receptors stem from a woman aged 55-75 years in good health.

The chain combines TRBV21-1 with TRBJ2-7; TRBD1 is the table's D call, not checked against the DNA. TRBV21-1 is a known pseudogene. The CDR3 sequence is 14 residues long. The CDR3 spells CARLSGTGGHEQYF. DNA for the CDR3: TGTGCCAGACTTTCCGGGACAGGGGGCCACGAGCAGTACTTC.

The CDR3 loop reads CASSQHINTEAFF. The CDR3 DNA follows: TGTGCCAGCAGCCAGCACATTAACACTGAAGCTTTCTTT. V and J are TRBV11-2 and TRBJ1-1, with D uncertain. The germline gives CDR1 SGHAT, CDR2 FQNNGV. CDR3 length: 13 residues. The V end was cut by 5 bases, the J end by 2 bases, with 9 bases between.

The chain combines TRBV9 with TRBJ1-3, with a tentative D call TRBD1 (6 bases). CDR3 size: 16 residues. V shed 3 bases and J shed 0 bases, with 13 bases lying between them. Per the germline V gene, CDR1 is SGDLS and CDR2 is YYNGEE. The DNA for the CDR3 is TGTGCCAGCAGCGCCCAAGGGGGATACTCTGGAAACACCATATATTTT. It codes for CASSAQGGYSGNTIYF.

This sequence joins TRBV7-8 and TRBJ2-5, with D perhaps matching TRBD1 or TRBD2 (6 bases each). The CDR3 runs to 17 residues. Trimming took 1 base from V and 0 from J, leaving 15 bases between them. The V gene's germline CDR1 is SGHVS and CDR2 FQNEAQ. The CDR3 DNA sequence: TGTGCCAGCAGCTTAGTCTGGGGGGCGGAATACCAAGAGACCCAGTACTTC. This translates into CASSLVWGAEYQETQYF.

This chain connects TRBV3-1 (or the pseudogene TRBV3-2) to TRBJ2-1; TRBD2 matches at 8 bases. CDR1 LGHDT and CDR2 YNNKEL come from the germline V gene (reference sequence). This CDR3 is 15 amino acids long. The J segment lost 7 bases and the V segment lost 1 base, leaving 6 bases of the junction unmatched. This chain's CDR3 is CASSQVGGVGNEQFF. Written as DNA, the CDR3 is TGTGCCAGCAGCCAAGTCGGGGGGGTCGGGAATGAGCAGTTCTTC.

This sequence joins TRBV5-1 and TRBJ1-1; D gene uncertain. V lost 0 bases and J lost 1, with 13 bases in between. Germline V lookup: CDR1 SGHRS, CDR2 YFSETQ. The CDR3 length is 16 residues. The CDR3 DNA follows: TGCGCCAGCAGCTTGGCCGCTACAGTAGCGAACACTGAAGCTTTCTTT. Protein: CASSLAATVANTEAFF.

For the CDR3, the DNA is TGCGCCAGCAGCCAAGAACAGGGGAATTTGGTGGAGACCCAGTACTTC. This encodes CASSQEQGNLVETQYF. The chain joins TRBV4-3 to TRBJ2-5, with 7 bases lining up with TRBD1. The CDR3 covers 16 residues. The V and J ends lost 0 bases and 5 bases, in that order; junction bases with no gene match: 9. Germline V lookup: CDR1 LGHNA, CDR2 YSLEER.

The chain is built from TRBV15 and TRBJ2-7; 9 positions agree with TRBD2. Germline V gene data show CDR1 as LNHNV and CDR2 as YYDKDF (reference sequence). J was trimmed by 0 bases and V by 4 bases; bases with no gene match: 4. The CDR3 is 15 residues long. The chain's CDR3 is CATSKERGVSYEQYF. The CDR3, as DNA: TGTGCCACCAGCAAGGAGCGGGGGGTCTCCTACGAGCAGTACTTC. The variable domain in full, completed from reference TRBV15 and TRBJ2-7, reads DAMVIQNPRYQVTQFGKPVTLSCSQTLNHNVMYWYQQKSSQAPKLLFHYYDKDFNNEADTPDNFQSRRPNTSFCFLDIRSPGLGDTAMYLCATSKERGVSYEQYFGPGTRLTVT.

This clone was counted only a few times. The V and J genes are TRBV11-2 and TRBJ1-4; 10 bases are a match to TRBD1. CDR3 size: 15 residues. The germline gives CDR1 SGHAT, CDR2 FQNNGV. CDR3 protein: CAQGQGPTRNEKLFF. In DNA, the CDR3 is TGTGCTCAGGGACAGGGGCCTACCCGGAATGAAAAACTGTTTTTT. Filled out from reference TRBV11-2 and TRBJ1-4, the complete variable domain reads EAGVAQSPRYKIIEKRQSVAFWCNPISGHATLYWYQQILGQGPKLLIQFQNNGVVDDSQLPKDRFSAERLKGVDSTLKIQPAKLEDSAVYLCAQGQGPTRNEKLFFGSGTQLSVL.

The genes are TRBV29-1 and TRBJ1-4, with a weak D call TRBD1 (5 bases). The CDR3 spans 12 residues. Trimming left V 4 bases short and J 8 bases short, with 11 bases between. Germline V gene lookup returns CDR1 SQVTM and CDR2 ANQGSEA. The CDR3 coding sequence is TGCAGCGTTGTAGGAGGGGTGGAAAAACTGTTTTTT. It translates to CSVVGGVEKLFF.

V and J are TRBV5-8 and TRBJ2-5, with TRBD1 matching 7 bases. Germline CDR1 SGHTS, CDR2 YDEGEE. The CDR3 runs to 19 residues. V gave up 4 bases and J gave up 2 bases; unmatched junction bases: 20. The CDR3, as DNA: TGTGCCAGCAGCGCCGGGACAGCCATCTTTCAGTTGGAACAAGAGACCCAGTACTTC. It yields the protein CASSAGTAIFQLEQETQYF.

The J gene is TRBJ1-3, the V gene TRBV4-2; D remains unclear. The CDR3 has 15 amino acids. The V gene's germline CDR1 is LGHNA and CDR2 YNFKEQ. Trimming stripped 4 bases from V and 1 base from J, with 11 bases between. The CDR3 region is CASSRPGVSGNTIYF. Written as DNA, the CDR3 is TGTGCCAGCAGCCGACCAGGAGTTTCTGGAAACACCATATATTTT.

The chain links TRBV7-3 to TRBJ2-1, with 12 positions matching TRBD2. V lost 6 bases and J lost 6; bases outside the gene matches: 6. The CDR3 has 15 residues. Germline V gene sequence: CDR1 SGHTA, CDR2 FQGTGA. CDR3 nucleotide sequence: TGTGCCAGCAGACCTAGCGGGGGGGCCCCCAATGAGCAGTTCTTC. It translates to CASRPSGGAPNEQFF.

The CDR3 bases are TGTGCCAGCAGCTTTTGCCGGGACAGGGTACAAAACTATGGCTACACCTTC. Amino acids: CASSFCRDRVQNYGYTF. This chain uses TRBV12-1 with TRBJ1-2; the D call of TRBD1 is as the table states it, not checked on the DNA. TRBV12-1 is termed a pseudogene. There are 17 residues in the CDR3.

This rearrangement joins TRBV15 to TRBJ1-1, with D possibly being TRBD1 (6 bases). The CDR3 loop spans 13 amino acids. Germline CDR1 reads LNHNV; CDR2 reads YYDKDF (reference sequence). Between the trimmed V and J ends, which lost 0 bases and 11 bases, there was a span of 13 bases. The CDR3 is CATSREGRGFAFF. The DNA for the CDR3 is TGTGCCACCAGCAGAGAGGGCAGGGGATTCGCTTTCTTT.

This clone was counted once. This rearrangement joins TRBV12-3 or TRBV12-4 to TRBJ1-1; D is ambiguous. The length of the CDR3 is 11 residues. V lost 8 bases, J lost 1 base, and 5 bases lay in between. The CDR3 loop reads CASGPNTEAFF. The CDR3 nucleotides are TGTGCCAGCGGCCCGAACACTGAAGCTTTCTTT.

The J gene is TRBJ2-5, the V gene TRBV18, with TRBD1 matching over 7 bases. This CDR3 has 14 amino acids. V was clipped by 5 bases and J by 5 bases; unmatched bases: 8. Germline CDR1 KGHSH, CDR2 LQKENI. The CDR3 sequence: CASSIDRVGETQYF. The CDR3 region has the DNA TGTGCCAGCTCAATCGACAGGGTGGGGGAGACCCAGTACTTC.

V and J are TRBV6-5 and TRBJ2-7, with 7 bases that match TRBD1. The trim removed 0 bases at V and 5 bases at J, leaving 7 bases unmatched. Germline CDR1 is MNHEY and CDR2 is SVGAGI. The CDR3 is 15 residues long. CDR3 DNA sequence: TGTGCCAGCAGTTACTCAGGGACAGAAGGACACGAGCAGTACTTC. Amino acid sequence: CASSYSGTEGHEQYF.

The chain links TRBV15 to TRBJ1-1; a weak D match, TRBD1 (5 bases). There are 14 residues in the CDR3. In germline, CDR1 is LNHNV, CDR2 YYDKDF (reference sequence). V was shortened by 1 base and J by 4 bases, with 10 bases between the two germline ends. CDR3 sequence reads: CATSRGGRGTEAFF. Written as DNA, the CDR3 is TGTGCCACCAGCAGAGGGGGGAGGGGCACTGAAGCTTTCTTT.

This clone has only one observation. This chain links TRBV27 with TRBJ1-6; D ambiguous. The length of the CDR3 is 14 residues. With 6 bases removed from V and 4 bases from J, the gap between germline ends came to 10 bases. Germline CDR1 reads MNHEY; CDR2 reads SMNVEV (reference sequence). In DNA, the CDR3 is TGTGCCAGCAGCCAGACAAGATATAATTCACCCCTCCACTTT. It translates to CASSQTRYNSPLHF.

V gene TRBV3-1 (or the pseudogene TRBV3-2) combines with J gene TRBJ2-1; 10 bases are a match to TRBD2. The CDR3 is made up of 15 amino acids. Looked up from germline, CDR1 is LGHDT and CDR2 is YNNKEL (reference sequence). J gave up 6 bases and V 4 bases, and 6 bases lay outside the gene matches. Here the CDR3 reads CASSPSGGAFNEQFF. The CDR3 DNA reads as TGTGCCAGCAGCCCAAGCGGGGGGGCCTTCAATGAGCAGTTCTTC.

The rearrangement joins TRBV9 to TRBJ1-1; unclear D gene. Germline lookup yields CDR1 SGDLS and CDR2 YYNGEE. V was pared by 0 bases and J by 8 bases, with 11 bases between. CDR3 length equals 13 residues. CDR3 amino acids: CASSVGGTAEAFF. CDR3 DNA: TGTGCCAGCAGCGTAGGGGGAACAGCAGAAGCTTTCTTT.

CDR3 sequence: CAISEVRTGPQETQYF. In DNA form, the CDR3 reads TGTGCCATCAGTGAGGTAAGGACAGGACCTCAAGAGACCCAGTACTTC. The J gene is TRBJ2-5, the V gene TRBV10-3; 7 nucleotides align to TRBD1. The CDR3 is 16 amino acids. The junction had 8 bases not matched to a gene; V was cut back by 2 bases and J by 2 bases. Germline V gene lookup returns CDR1 ENHRY and CDR2 SYGVKD.

The rearrangement uses TRBV28 and TRBJ2-7, with D perhaps matching TRBD1 (5 bases). Trimming removed 7 bases from V and 5 bases from J, with 12 bases in between. The germline CDR1 and CDR2 sequences are MDHEN and SYDVKM. The CDR3 is 12 amino acids. CDR3 sequence (DNA): TGTGCCAGCACAGGGTACATGAACGAGCAGTACTTC. Translated: CASTGYMNEQYF.

To note about this clone: One junction end does not reproduce the germline sequence, and a read error may be involved. Other DNA sequences in the sample encode the same CDR3. The J gene is TRBJ1-1, the V gene TRBV9; D is unresolved. From germline, CDR1 is SGDLS and CDR2 YYNGEE. There are 13 residues in the CDR3. The CDR3 DNA follows: TGTGCCAGCAGTGTAGCTGGGAACACTGAAGCTTTCTTT. It encodes CASSVAGNTEAFF.

This clone showed up just once. This chain uses TRBV27 with TRBJ2-6; TRBD1 matches at 7 bases. After removal of 3 bases from V and 0 bases from J, the junction contained 11 bases not matched to a gene. The CDR3 has 19 residues. The germline gives CDR1 MNHEY, CDR2 SMNVEV (reference sequence). The CDR3 here is CASSLKQGSFSSGANVLTF. In DNA, the CDR3 is TGTGCCAGCAGTTTGAAACAGGGGTCCTTTAGCTCTGGGGCCAACGTCCTGACTTTC.

The genes are TRBV3-1 (or the pseudogene TRBV3-2) and TRBJ1-2, with D uncertain. The ends were cut back, 0 bases at V and 3 bases at J, with 26 bases in the middle. The CDR3 loop spans 20 amino acids. Germline loops: CDR1 LGHDT, CDR2 YNNKEL (reference sequence). The DNA of the CDR3 is TGTGCCAGCAGCCAAGATCGTGGCTCTAGAGCCAGAGAGACTTACTATGGCTACACCTTC. As protein: CASSQDRGSRARETYYGYTF.